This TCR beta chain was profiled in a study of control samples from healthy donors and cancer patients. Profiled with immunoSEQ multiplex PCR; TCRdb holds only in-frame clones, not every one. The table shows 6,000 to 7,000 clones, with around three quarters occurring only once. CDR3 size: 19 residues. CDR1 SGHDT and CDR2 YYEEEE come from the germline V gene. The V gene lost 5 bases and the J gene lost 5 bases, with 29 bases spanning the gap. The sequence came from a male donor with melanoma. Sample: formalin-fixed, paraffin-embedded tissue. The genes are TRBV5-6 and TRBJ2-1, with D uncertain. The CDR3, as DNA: TGTGCCAGCAGAGTACGCCCAGTCAGTTGGCCCCCCAAGGACAATGAGCAGTTCTTC. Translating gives CASRVRPVSWPPKDNEQFF.